This T cell receptor (beta chain) was recorded in a study of T cell repertoires in cytomegalovirus infection. Across the study: Public TCR beta signatures marked donors with CMV infection and the matching HLA.

This CDR3 contains 11 residues. Germline V gene data show CDR1 as MGHDK and CDR2 as SYGVNS. The V end was cut by 7 bases, the J end by 4 bases, with 8 bases between. With respect to this clonotype: What it recognizes is unknown.

The study, taken as a whole, reports: Carriage of CMV together with the relevant HLA was identifiable through cumulative public TCR beta family frequency. HLA-C-restricted CMV-specific TCR beta clonotypes prevailed in the ex vivo response.

TCRdb fed the reads into MiXCR, producing one record per CDR3 protein. The sample includes about 130,000 distinct CDR3 sequences, roughly a quarter of them seen just once. The chain combines TRBV25-1 with TRBJ2-7; no clear D. Sequenced input: PBMCs, sequenced either directly or after in vitro stimulation (not recorded which). This TCR came from a human donor in good health (CMV status not recorded). Some clones in this sample may be carry-over from other donors' samples. CDR3 coding DNA: TGTGCCAGCACGGACCGTTACGAGCAGTACTTC. Protein: CASTDRYEQYF.